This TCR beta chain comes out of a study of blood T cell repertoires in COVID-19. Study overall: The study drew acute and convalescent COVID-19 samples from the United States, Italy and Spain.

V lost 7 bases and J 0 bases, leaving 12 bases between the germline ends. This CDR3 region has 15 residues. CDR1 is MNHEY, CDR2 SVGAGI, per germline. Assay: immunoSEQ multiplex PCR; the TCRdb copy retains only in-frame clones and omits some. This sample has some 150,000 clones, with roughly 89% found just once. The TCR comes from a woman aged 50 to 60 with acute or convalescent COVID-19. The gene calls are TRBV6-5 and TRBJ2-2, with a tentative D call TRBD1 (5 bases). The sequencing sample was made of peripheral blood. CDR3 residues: CASINGAANTGELFF. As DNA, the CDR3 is TGTGCCAGCATTAATGGGGCGGCGAACACCGGGGAGCTGTTTTTT.